The T cell receptor (beta chain) under discussion was sequenced for a study of T cells in localized non-small cell lung cancer. Trimming took off 7 bases at V and 0 bases at J, with 13 bases between the two ends. Germline lookup yields CDR1 MNHEY and CDR2 SVGAGI. The CDR3 contains 14 residues. About this clone itself: Its antigen is as yet unknown.

The method was immunoSEQ multiplex PCR; TCRdb's version includes in-frame clones alone and lacks a portion of them. The top ten hold 1.5% to 2% of the sample, which has approximately 140,000 clones, about 90% seen once. Study-level findings and limits: Sequencing involved a lone tumor region, leaving heterogeneity possible.

This chain joins TRBV6-5 and TRBJ2-7; possible D gene TRBD2, 5 bases. This specimen was peripheral blood, taken before any cancer treatment. This clonotype was sampled from a female donor older than 55 with stage I lung adenocarcinoma. DNA of the CDR3: TGTGCCAGCACATCGGCGGGTTCCTCCTACGAGCAGTACTTC. Protein: CASTSAGSSYEQYF.